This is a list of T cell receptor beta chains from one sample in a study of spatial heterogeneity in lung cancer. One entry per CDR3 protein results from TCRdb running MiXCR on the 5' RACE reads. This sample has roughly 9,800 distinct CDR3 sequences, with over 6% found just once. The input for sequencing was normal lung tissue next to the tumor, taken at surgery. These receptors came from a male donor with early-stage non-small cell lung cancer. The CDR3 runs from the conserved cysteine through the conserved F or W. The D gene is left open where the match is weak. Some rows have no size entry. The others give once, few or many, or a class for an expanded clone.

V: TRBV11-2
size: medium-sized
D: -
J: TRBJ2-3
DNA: TGTGCCAGCAGCTTAAACATGGATACGCAGTATTTT
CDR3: CASSLNMDTQYF

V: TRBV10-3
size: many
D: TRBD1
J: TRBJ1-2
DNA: TGTGCCATCAGTGAGGCCGACAGGGGTTATGGCTACACCTTC
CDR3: CAISEADRGYGYTF

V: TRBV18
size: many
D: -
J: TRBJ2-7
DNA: TGTGCCAGCTCACCATTGGCTGGCGAGCAGTACTTC
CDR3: CASSPLAGEQYF

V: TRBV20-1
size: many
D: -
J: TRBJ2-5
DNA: TGCAGTGCTAGCCGACATCGGGAAGAGACCCAGTACTTC
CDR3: CSASRHREETQYF

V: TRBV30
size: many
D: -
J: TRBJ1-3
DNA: TGTGCCTGGAGTTCTGCAGGGGATTCAAGAAACACCATATATTTT
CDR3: CAWSSAGDSRNTIYF

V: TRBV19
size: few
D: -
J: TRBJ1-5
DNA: TGTGCCAGTAGTATTCAGGACAACAATCAGCCCCAGCATTTT
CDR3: CASSIQDNNQPQHF

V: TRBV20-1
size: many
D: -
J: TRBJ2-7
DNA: TGCAGTGCTTATACAGGAGGAGGGAGCCCGGGGGAGCAGTACTTC
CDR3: CSAYTGGGSPGEQYF

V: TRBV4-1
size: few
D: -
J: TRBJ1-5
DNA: TGCGCCAGCAGCCAAGAGACAGCAAATCAGCCCCAGCATTTT
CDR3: CASSQETANQPQHF

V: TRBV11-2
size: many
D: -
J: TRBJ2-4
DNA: TGTGCCAGCAGCTTACGCCGAGAAGCCAAAAACATTCAGTACTTC
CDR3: CASSLRREAKNIQYF

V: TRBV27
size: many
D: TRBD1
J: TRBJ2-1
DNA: TGTGCCAGCAAGTTGGGACAGGCCTACAATGAGCAGTTCTTC
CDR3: CASKLGQAYNEQFF

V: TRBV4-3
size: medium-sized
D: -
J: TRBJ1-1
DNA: TGCGCCAGCAGCCAAGTTCACAGCACTGAAGCTTTCTTT
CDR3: CASSQVHSTEAFF

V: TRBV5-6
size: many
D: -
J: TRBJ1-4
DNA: TGTGCCAGCAGCTTGTGGACAGAAGGCCTGTTTTTT
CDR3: CASSLWTEGLFF

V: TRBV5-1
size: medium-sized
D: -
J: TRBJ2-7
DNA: TGCGCCAGCAGCTTAAGGGGGGACAACTACGAGCAGTACTTC
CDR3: CASSLRGDNYEQYF

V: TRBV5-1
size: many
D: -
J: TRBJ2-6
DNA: TGCGCCAGCAGCTTGTTCCCCAGGGCTGGGGCCAACGTCCTGACTTTC
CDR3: CASSLFPRAGANVLTF

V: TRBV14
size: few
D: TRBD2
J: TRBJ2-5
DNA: TGTGCCAGCAGCCTCCTCCGTGGTAGCGGGAGCTTCCAGTACTTC
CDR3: CASSLLRGSGSFQYF

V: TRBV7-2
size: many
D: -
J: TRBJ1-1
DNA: TGTGCCAGCAGCCCATATCCCACTGAAGCTTTCTTT
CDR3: CASSPYPTEAFF

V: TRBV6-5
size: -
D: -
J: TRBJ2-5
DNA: TGTGCCAGCAGGATCGAGGTTACCTCGGGGACCCAGTACTTC
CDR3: CASRIEVTSGTQYF

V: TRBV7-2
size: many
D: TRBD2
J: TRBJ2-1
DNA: TGTGCCAGCAGAAGACCGGGACTAGGGTACAATGAGCAGTTCTTC
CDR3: CASRRPGLGYNEQFF

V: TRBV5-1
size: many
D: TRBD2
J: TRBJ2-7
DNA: TGCGCCAGCAGCTCCGGACTAGCGATAACCTACGAGCAGTACTTC
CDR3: CASSSGLAITYEQYF

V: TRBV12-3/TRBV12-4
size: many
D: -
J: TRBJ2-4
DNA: TGTGCCAGCAGTTTAACCCTGGGAGCCAAAAACATTCAGTACTTC
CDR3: CASSLTLGAKNIQYF

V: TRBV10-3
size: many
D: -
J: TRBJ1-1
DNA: TGTGCCATCAGTGAAATCGGCAACACTGAAGCTTTCTTT
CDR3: CAISEIGNTEAFF

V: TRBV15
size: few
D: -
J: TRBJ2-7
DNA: TGTGCCACCAGCGGCAGGGTTGGCGAGCAGTACTTC
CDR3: CATSGRVGEQYF

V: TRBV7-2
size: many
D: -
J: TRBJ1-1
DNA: TGTGCCAGCAGCTCAGGGACTTGGGGCGCTGAAGCTTTCTTT
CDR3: CASSSGTWGAEAFF

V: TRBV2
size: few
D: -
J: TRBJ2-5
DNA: TGTGCCAGCAGTGAAACCCGCTCCCAAGAGACCCAGTACTTC
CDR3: CASSETRSQETQYF

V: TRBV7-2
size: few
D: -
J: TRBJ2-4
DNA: TGTGCCAGCAGCGGACCCCCCCGGTCGGAAAACATTCAGTACTTC
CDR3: CASSGPPRSENIQYF